This TCR beta chain was profiled in a study of T cells after yellow fever vaccination. The study's findings and limits: Sorted repertoires could include abundant contaminating clonotypes from bulk cells.

Of note for this clonotype: The antigen is not known.

Germline-derived CDR1 and CDR2 are SGHVS and FQNEAQ. The CDR3 is 12 amino acids. V was cut by 5 bases and J by 7 bases, with 12 bases left in between. TCRdb processed the 5' RACE reads anew with MiXCR; each CDR3 protein has one entry. The sample yields some 240,000 distinct CDR3 sequences, roughly 4.8% seen once. Sequencing used CD4+ T cells sorted from PBMCs, obtained on the day of the yellow fever booster vaccination. The chain uses TRBV7-8 and TRBJ2-7; D unresolved. This clonotype originated in a man between 18 and 35 years old who received the YFV17D yellow fever vaccine. The CDR3 protein is CASSLGFGEQYV. For the CDR3, the DNA is TGTGCCAGCAGCCTCGGTTTTGGGGAGCAGTACGTC.